The next 26 T cell receptor beta chains were all read from a single sample in a study of cytomegalovirus exposure and HLA in healthy donors (dated by TCRdb to the late 2010s). The library was prepared using the immunoSEQ multiplex PCR assay. For the multiplex PCR, a mixture combining 60 forward primers for TCR Vbeta segments and 13 reverse primers for TCR Jbeta segments was used. Held by TCRdb, this immuneACCESS table contains in-frame sequences only and omits some clones. Under half of the omission traces to an unresolved V gene where checked; the cause of the rest is unknown. Within this sample are about 130,000 clones, with around 73% of them counted one time only. The ten biggest clones cover approximately 1.4% of the sample. Sequenced: PBMCs. Receptors were obtained from a female donor in good health and CMV-seronegative.

The rearrangement joins TRBV18 to TRBJ2-3, with D unresolved. V lost 5 bases and J 5 bases, leaving 14 bases between the germline ends. The germline V gene has CDR1 KGHSH and CDR2 LQKENI. The CDR3 runs to 14 residues. CDR3 sequence reads: CASSSTNGEDTQYF. DNA for the CDR3: TGTGCCAGCTCATCTACAAATGGAGAAGATACGCAGTATTTT.

The J gene is TRBJ1-4, the V gene TRBV5-1; TRBD1 agrees at 9 bases. Germline V CDR1 and CDR2: SGHRS, YFSETQ. V shed 4 bases and J 8 bases; nucleotides not matched to a gene: 6. This CDR3 contains 14 residues. CDR3 region: CASSPGQGREKLFF. The CDR3 DNA reads as TGCGCCAGCAGCCCGGGACAGGGCCGAGAAAAACTGTTTTTT.

This clone turned up a few times. The chain recombines TRBV5-8 with TRBJ2-3; D is perhaps TRBD1 (5 bases). Deletions cut 0 bases from V and 7 bases from J, with 12 bases between. In germline, CDR1 is SGHTS, CDR2 YDEGEE. This CDR3 has 14 amino acids. The CDR3: CASSLVEQGHTQYF. CDR3 nucleotide sequence: TGTGCCAGCAGCTTGGTTGAGCAGGGCCATACGCAGTATTTT.

The chain recombines TRBV7-2 with TRBJ2-3; D gene ambiguous. The CDR3 totals 13 residues. CDR1 is SGHTA, CDR2 FQGNSA, per germline. Trimming took off 5 bases at V and 4 bases at J, with 10 bases between the two ends. This chain's CDR3 is CASSLALADTQYF. CDR3 in DNA: TGTGCCAGCAGCCTGGCTCTAGCAGATACGCAGTATTTT.

This clone appeared a few times. This chain joins TRBV4-3 and TRBJ2-6, with D uncertain. V lost 1 base to trimming and J lost 1 base, with 5 bases between them. Germline V gene data show CDR1 as LGHNA and CDR2 as YSLEER. This CDR3 has 15 amino acids. The DNA for the CDR3 is TGCGCCAGCAGCCAAGGACAATCTGGGGCCAACGTCCTGACTTTC. Translated, it gives CASSQGQSGANVLTF.

J is TRBJ2-7 and V is TRBV5-1; weak D call: TRBD1 (6 bases). CDR1 is SGHRS and CDR2 is YFSETQ in the germline V gene. The CDR3 consists of 16 residues. V dropped 1 base and J dropped 0 bases, with 14 bases sitting between them. The CDR3 coding sequence is TGCGCCAGCAGCTTGATTCCAGGGGCCGGCTCCTACGAGCAGTACTTC. This gives the protein CASSLIPGAGSYEQYF.

This clone turned up a few times. The CDR3 protein is CASSWETEAFF. CDR3 nucleotides: TGTGCCAGCAGTTGGGAGACTGAAGCTTTCTTT. This chain links TRBV28 with TRBJ1-1; D not certain. The V and J ends lost 4 bases and 5 bases respectively, with 5 bases between them. Germline CDR1 reads MDHEN; CDR2 reads SYDVKM. CDR3 length: 11 amino acids.

The chain employs TRBV5-1 and TRBJ1-4; D might be TRBD1 (5 bases). The CDR3 totals 14 residues. The V and J ends lost 2 bases and 6 bases respectively, with 11 bases between them. The germline V gene encodes CDR1 SGHRS and CDR2 YFSETQ. The CDR3 DNA follows: TGCGCCAGCAGCTTAGGGGAACCTGATGAAAAACTGTTTTTT. It translates to CASSLGEPDEKLFF. The whole variable domain, filled in from reference TRBV5-1 and TRBJ1-4, reads KAGVTQTPRYLIKTRGQQVTLSCSPISGHRSVSWYQQTPGQGLQFLFEYFSETQRNKGNFPGRFSGRQFSNSRSEMNVSTLELGDSALYLCASSLGEPDEKLFFGSGTQLSVL.

The chain recombines TRBV28 with TRBJ2-4; 8 bases agree with TRBD2. The germline V gene encodes CDR1 MDHEN and CDR2 SYDVKM. The CDR3 sequence is 16 residues long. Losses at the gene ends were 5 bases for V and 9 bases for J; bases not matched to a gene: 15. The CDR3 here is CASSTLLRGSGGIQYF. The CDR3 nucleotides read TGTGCCAGCAGTACCCTCTTGAGGGGGAGCGGGGGCATTCAGTACTTC.

This clone was observed a single time. The chain has TRBV7-3 and TRBJ2-2; D perhaps matches TRBD2 (5 bases). The CDR3 totals 12 residues. Germline CDR1 reads SGHTA; CDR2 reads FQGTGA. The V gene lost 2 bases and the J gene lost 7 bases, with 5 bases spanning the gap. The CDR3 loop is CASSLEGGELFF. The DNA of the CDR3 is TGTGCCAGCAGCTTAGAGGGCGGGGAGCTGTTTTTT.

The chain carries TRBV5-1 and TRBJ2-5; D possibly corresponds to TRBD1 (5 bases). The CDR3 length is 14 residues. The V end lost 4 bases, the J end lost 0 bases, and 10 bases lay between the germline ends. Germline V lookup: CDR1 SGHRS, CDR2 YFSETQ. The CDR3 DNA sequence: TGCGCCAGCAGCCTTGCAGGGTACCAAGAGACCCAGTACTTC. Encoded protein: CASSLAGYQETQYF.

The chain uses TRBV4-3 and TRBJ1-4, with TRBD1 matching 8 bases. Germline loops: CDR1 LGHNA, CDR2 YSLEER. CDR3 length: 14 amino acids. Unmatched junction bases numbered 7, after V lost 5 bases and J lost 8 bases. In DNA form, the CDR3 reads TGCGCCAGCAGCAGACAGGGGATAGGAGAAAAACTGTTTTTT. Protein product: CASSRQGIGEKLFF.

This sequence joins TRBV5-1 and TRBJ2-1, with 7 bases fitting TRBD1. This CDR3 is 14 amino acids long. Germline V lookup: CDR1 SGHRS, CDR2 YFSETQ. J was trimmed by 3 bases and V by 2 bases; bases with no gene match: 2. As DNA, the CDR3 is TGCGCCAGCAGCTTAGGACAGGACTACAATGAGCAGTTCTTC. Protein: CASSLGQDYNEQFF.

The gene calls are TRBV6-1 and TRBJ2-1; no clear D. CDR1 is MNHNS and CDR2 is SASEGT in the germline V gene. V shed 7 bases and J shed 4 bases, with 17 bases lying between them. The CDR3 consists of 15 residues. The CDR3 coding sequence is TGTGCCAGCAATAGAATATTACCTCGTTACAATGAGCAGTTCTTC. Protein product: CASNRILPRYNEQFF.

The V and J genes are TRBV4-3 and TRBJ1-2; D not resolved. The germline V and J ends were trimmed by 0 bases and 0 bases, with 8 bases remaining between them. The CDR3 length is 15 residues. CDR1 and CDR2 (germline): LGHNA, YSLEER. CDR3 amino acids: CASSQDRETNYGYTF. In DNA, the CDR3 is TGCGCCAGCAGCCAAGATCGGGAAACTAACTATGGCTACACCTTC.

CDR3 sequence reads: CTSSQPHPMREQYF. The CDR3 DNA is TGCACCAGCAGCCAACCTCATCCTATGAGAGAGCAGTACTTC. The gene calls are TRBV1 and TRBJ2-7; the table assigns TRBD2, which was not confirmed against the DNA. TRBV1 is flagged as a pseudogene. CDR3 length: 14 residues.

V is TRBV4-3 and J is TRBJ2-7; TRBD1 matches at 9 bases. The CDR3 is 16 amino acids. The J segment lost 5 bases and the V segment lost 0 bases, leaving 8 bases of the junction unmatched. Germline values: CDR1 LGHNA, CDR2 YSLEER. CDR3 nucleotide sequence: TGCGCCAGCAGCCAAGACCCACAGGGGGCTAAGGACGAGCAGTACTTC. Protein product: CASSQDPQGAKDEQYF.

The chain combines TRBV7-8 with TRBJ1-2; tentative D call: TRBD1 (5 bases). Per the germline V gene, CDR1 is SGHVS and CDR2 is FQNEAQ. The CDR3 runs to 16 residues. The V end lost 1 base, the J end lost 4 bases, and 16 bases lay between the germline ends. CDR3 sequence: CASSLVQGSGLYGYTF. The CDR3 bases are TGTGCCAGCAGCTTAGTCCAGGGTTCAGGCCTCTATGGCTACACCTTC.

The CDR3: CASSEAGRTASYEQYF. CDR3 DNA sequence: TGTGCCAGCAGTGAAGCGGGAAGGACAGCGAGCTACGAGCAGTACTTC. The chain is built from TRBV6-1 and TRBJ2-7, with a weak D call TRBD1 (6 bases). V lost 0 bases and J lost 3, with 15 bases in between. The CDR3 consists of 16 residues. Germline V gene lookup returns CDR1 MNHNS and CDR2 SASEGT.

J is TRBJ1-2 and V is TRBV19; 10 bases are shared with TRBD1. Germline loops: CDR1 LNHDA, CDR2 SQIVND (reference sequence). Losses at the gene ends were 5 bases for V and 5 bases for J; bases not matched to a gene: 8. The CDR3 is 15 amino acids. CDR3 bases: TGTGCCAGTAGTGCCGACAGGGGGCGTCGATATGGCTACACCTTC. Amino acids: CASSADRGRRYGYTF.

The V and J genes are TRBV2 and TRBJ1-1, with 8 bases that match TRBD1. Germline loops: CDR1 SNHLY, CDR2 FYNNEI. With 5 bases clipped from V and 4 bases from J, the junction kept 9 bases outside the gene matches. CDR3 length: 15 residues. For the CDR3, the DNA is TGTGCCAGCAGTTCACCGACAGGGGCTGCCACTGAAGCTTTCTTT. Amino acid sequence: CASSSPTGAATEAFF.

This chain joins TRBV11-2 and TRBJ2-1; TRBD1 is a possible D gene (5 bases). V was clipped by 5 bases and J by 0 bases, with 8 bases between them. This CDR3 has 14 residues. Germline V CDR1 and CDR2: SGHAT, FQNNGV. As DNA, the CDR3 is TGTGCCAGCAGCGACAGTTACTCCTACAATGAGCAGTTCTTC. Its protein product is CASSDSYSYNEQFF. The variable domain in full, completed from reference TRBV11-2 and TRBJ2-1, reads EAGVAQSPRYKIIEKRQSVAFWCNPISGHATLYWYQQILGQGPKLLIQFQNNGVVDDSQLPKDRFSAERLKGVDSTLKIQPAKLEDSAVYLCASSDSYSYNEQFFGPGTRLTVL.

The chain couples TRBV28 to TRBJ1-3; no clear D gene. Germline V CDR1 and CDR2: MDHEN, SYDVKM. V gave up 9 bases and J gave up 4 bases, with 13 bases separating them. CDR3 length: 13 residues. The CDR3 is CASNRERGNTIYF. CDR3 nucleotide sequence: TGTGCCAGTAACAGAGAGAGAGGAAACACCATATATTTT.

This clone is a singleton in its sample. V usage is TRBV28 and J usage is TRBJ1-1, with 7 bases that match TRBD1. Per germline, CDR1 MDHEN and CDR2 SYDVKM. The CDR3 has 14 residues. Trimming cost V 8 bases and J 5 bases; bases outside gene matches: 11. CDR3 loop: CASDPITGETEAFF. CDR3 sequence (DNA): TGTGCCAGCGACCCCATTACAGGGGAAACTGAAGCTTTCTTT.

The chain joins TRBV7-2 to TRBJ1-2; a weak D match, TRBD1 (6 bases). The length of the CDR3 is 13 residues. The V gene's germline CDR1 is SGHTA and CDR2 FQGNSA. V lost 1 base and J 8 bases, leaving 11 bases between the germline ends. The CDR3 nucleotides read TGTGCCAGCAGCTTAGGAACAGGGAGAGGCTACACCTTC. It codes for CASSLGTGRGYTF.

The rearrangement links TRBV7-2 to TRBJ1-4, with TRBD1 as a possible D gene (5 bases). CDR1 and CDR2 from the germline V gene are SGHTA and FQGNSA. The V gene lost 5 bases and the J gene lost 1 base, with 11 bases spanning the gap. The CDR3 has 15 amino acids. CDR3 DNA: TGTGCCAGCAGCACAGGAGGGATAACTAATGAAAAACTGTTTTTT. This codes for CASSTGGITNEKLFF.